This TCR beta chain was retrieved from a study of cytomegalovirus exposure and HLA in healthy donors. Across the study: Assignment to the Caucasian-associated ancestry cluster applied to approximately 80% of the approximately 390 genotyped donors. General study findings and limits: It was reported in a later analysis that an Asian-associated ancestry cluster showed fewer N-insertions than the roughly 670-donor mean. The majority of TCR sequences were rare, yet some public TCRs appeared in many donors.

The CDR3 is 15 residues long. Trimming cost V 6 bases and J 1 base; bases outside gene matches: 9. Looked up from germline, CDR1 is SGHNT and CDR2 is YYREEE (reference sequence). It was with 60 Vbeta and 13 Jbeta primers that the PCR ran. Assay: immunoSEQ multiplex PCR; the TCRdb copy retains only in-frame clones and omits some. This table has approximately 130,000 clones, 82% appearing once. On this clone: What it recognizes is unknown.

The TCR sequence derives from a boy younger than 18 in good health and CMV-seronegative. Input material: PBMCs. The V and J genes are TRBV5-4 and TRBJ1-1; 7 nucleotides align to TRBD1. CDR3 sequence reads: CASTQGTVGNTEAFF. The DNA of the CDR3 is TGTGCCAGCACCCAGGGGACAGTGGGGAACACTGAAGCTTTCTTT.